Listed below are T cell receptor beta chains from one sample, sequenced in a study of blood T cell repertoires in COVID-19. TCRdb's table, derived via immunoSEQ multiplex PCR, lists solely in-frame clones and lacks some. The top ten clones hold around a sixth of a sample with tens of thousands of clones, 75% to 90% of them seen once. The specimen was peripheral blood. The origin of the receptors is a woman of 80 years or more with acute or convalescent COVID-19. CDR3s leave out the opening cysteine and the closing phenylalanine or tryptophan. Each record gives: V gene, J gene, clone size, D gene, CDR3 protein. D genes are given only for firm matches. Size is omitted from some rows. Given values are once, few, many or a class for expanded clones.

TRBV7-6	TRBJ1-6	once	.	ASSLRSAAGSSYNSPLH
TRBV7-6	TRBJ1-4	.	TRBD1	ASSPGRRGQANEKLF
TRBV19	TRBJ1-2	once	TRBD1	ASSTRTGYGYT
TRBV3-1/TRBV3-2	TRBJ1-2	few	.	ASSRLGGSDYGYT
TRBV6-5	TRBJ1-1	.	.	ASSYRSVRGSEAF
TRBV6-5	TRBJ2-5	once	.	ASSLQRAGETQY
TRBV7-2	TRBJ2-1	once	TRBD2	ASSLVTSGTTPF
TRBV29-1	TRBJ1-2	.	TRBD1	SVVTGNYGYT
TRBV30	TRBJ2-1	.	TRBD1	AWSVLAGGQNEQF
TRBV5-5	TRBJ2-1	.	TRBD2	ASSLFGTSGRSSYNEQF
TRBV7-9	TRBJ1-1	.	TRBD1	ASDRATEAF
TRBV24-1	TRBJ2-7	.	.	ATSDGRGSYEQY
TRBV10-2	TRBJ2-3	.	.	ASSDEGTYTDTQY
TRBV24-1	TRBJ2-1	once	TRBD2	ATRGLAGNEQF
TRBV30	TRBJ2-3	.	TRBD2	AWRSGRGTDTQY
TRBV11-3	TRBJ2-3	.	.	ASSSGIFTDTQY
TRBV20-1	TRBJ2-1	.	.	SAALADEQF
TRBV3-1/TRBV3-2	TRBJ2-4	.	.	ASSQSLSGLAKNIQY
TRBV18	TRBJ2-1	.	TRBD1	ASSPLGQGTHNEQF
TRBV6-2/TRBV6-3	TRBJ1-2	few	.	ASSYSYYGYT
TRBV19	TRBJ2-3	few	TRBD2	ASSIVASGMRTDTQY
TRBV30	TRBJ1-3	.	.	AWSGGKQGAGNTIY
TRBV7-9	TRBJ1-3	.	.	ASSPGRVGNTIY
TRBV12-3/TRBV12-4	TRBJ2-1	.	.	ASSSLGVEQF
TRBV19	TRBJ1-3	few	.	ASTRGGSGNTIY
TRBV7-3	TRBJ2-3	.	.	ASSLSPGASRDTQY
TRBV3-1/TRBV3-2	TRBJ2-7	.	TRBD1	ASSLKDRVAYEQY
TRBV4-1	TRBJ1-1	.	TRBD1	ASSRQGAAEGANTEAF
TRBV28	TRBJ2-3	.	.	ASLRSSTDTQY
TRBV5-1	TRBJ2-5	.	TRBD1	ASSGTGQETQY
TRBV3-1/TRBV3-2	TRBJ2-5	.	TRBD2	ASSQDRLAGIKETQY
TRBV28	TRBJ1-2	.	.	ASHTLNDYGYT
TRBV11-3	TRBJ1-3	.	.	ASRKGGTGNTIY
TRBV30	TRBJ1-1	.	.	AWRFAGLNTEAF
TRBV10-2	TRBJ1-6	few	.	ASRQGRESPLH
TRBV20-1	TRBJ2-7	.	TRBD2	SASGSGRSYEQY
TRBV10-2	TRBJ2-5	.	TRBD2	ASRGPSGGPGETQY
TRBV15	TRBJ1-1	.	.	ATSREAGVTEAF
TRBV5-4	TRBJ1-2	.	.	ASSLDRNYGYT
TRBV29-1	TRBJ2-7	.	.	SVAPGSYEQY
TRBV7-9	TRBJ2-5	.	.	ASSASGRNGETQY
TRBV11-1	TRBJ2-3	once	.	ASSLVTTSSGTQY
TRBV20-1	TRBJ1-1	.	.	SAPGLEAF
TRBV7-3	TRBJ2-1	.	.	ASSPSVGSEQF
TRBV3-1/TRBV3-2	TRBJ2-5	few	TRBD2	ASSPSWGTSGSSGEETQY
TRBV6-4	TRBJ2-1	once	.	ASSSGGTGTYEQF
TRBV30	TRBJ2-3	.	TRBD2	ACPGGGEDTQY
TRBV7-3	TRBJ2-5	.	TRBD2	ASSLDAGGMFETQY